Listed here are 3 T cell receptor beta chains from one sample, sequenced in a study of type 1 regulatory T cells. Their recognized antigens are unknown. Each CDR3 protein gets one entry after TCRdb re-called the reads with MiXCR. The sample consists of under 85,000 distinct CDR3 sequences, approximately 47% of them appearing once. The sequencing input was cultured non-Tr1 T cells, either the whole culture or a sorted T cell fraction (not recorded which). Receptor source: a human donor in good health.

This clonotype was seen a single time. The rearrangement uses TRBV24-1 and TRBJ2-1; TRBD1 might be the D (5 bases). CDR3 size: 13 residues. Trimming pared 3 bases from V and 8 bases from J, leaving 10 bases between. Germline values: CDR1 KGHDR, CDR2 SFDVKD. CDR3 loop: CATSDRGAHEQFF. As DNA, the CDR3 is TGTGCCACCAGTGATCGTGGGGCGCATGAGCAGTTCTTC.

The V gene is TRBV7-2, the J gene TRBJ1-2, with 12 nucleotides matching TRBD1. The CDR3 runs to 16 residues. V lost 1 base to trimming and J lost 6 bases; unmatched junction nucleotides: 6. Germline values: CDR1 SGHTA, CDR2 FQGNSA. In DNA, the CDR3 is TGTGCCAGCAGCTTAGGCACCGGGACAGGGGGCGATGGCTACACCTTC. Amino acid sequence: CASSLGTGTGGDGYTF. Full variable domain (rest looked up from reference TRBV7-2 and TRBJ1-2): GAGVSQSPSNKVTEKGKDVELRCDPISGHTALYWYRQSLGQGLEFLIYFQGNSAPDKSGLPSDRFSAERTGGSVSTLTIQRTQQEDSAVYLCASSLGTGTGGDGYTFGSGTRLTVV.

J is TRBJ2-3 and V is TRBV3-1; 7 bases are a match to TRBD2. Germline CDR1 reads LGHDT; CDR2 reads YNNKEL (reference sequence). This CDR3 has 15 amino acids. The trim removed 6 bases at V and 2 bases at J, leaving 8 bases unmatched. CDR3 DNA sequence: TGTGCCAGCAGTGGGCTAGCGGACCTCACAGATACGCAGTATTTT. Protein product: CASSGLADLTDTQYF.